This T cell receptor beta chain stems from a study of blood T cell repertoires in COVID-19. Germline CDR1 is MNHEY and CDR2 is SVGAGI. The V gene lost 6 bases and the J gene lost 0 bases, with 12 bases spanning the gap. CDR3 length: 15 amino acids. Profiling relied on immunoSEQ multiplex PCR, and the TCRdb table lists in-frame clones only, not all of them. The sample consists of more than 400,000 clones, around 90% of them appearing once. The TCR comes from a man between 18 and 35 years old who had recovered from COVID-19. Material: PBMCs or T cells enriched from blood (not recorded which). The chain couples TRBV6-5 to TRBJ1-3; D possibly corresponds to TRBD1 (6 bases). The CDR3 reads CASRLGHGSGNTIYF. CDR3 nucleotides: TGTGCCAGCAGGCTGGGACACGGCTCTGGAAACACCATATATTTT.